Listed below are T cell receptor beta chains from one sample, sequenced in a study of CD8 T cells in cerebrospinal fluid in Alzheimer's disease. TCRdb reprocessed the 10x single-cell sequencing reads and reports one entry per CDR3 protein, with no DNA. This table lists about 1,000 distinct CDR3 sequences. Sequenced material: cerebrospinal fluid. These receptors were obtained from a human donor in good health. Both conserved end residues are part of each CDR3. Each record gives: V gene, clone size, J gene, CDR3 protein. Rows give clone size only sometimes, using once, few, many, or a class for an expanded clone.

>TRBV12-3/TRBV12-4|medium-sized|TRBJ1-1
CASSLLGTGNTEAFF
>TRBV7-9|large|TRBJ2-2
CASSRWTANTGELFF
>TRBV29-1|medium-sized|TRBJ1-2
CSVGAGLRVDGYTF
>TRBV28|large|TRBJ1-1
CASSSLDGNMNTEAFF
>TRBV29-1|NA|TRBJ2-1
CSVGLAVDNEQFF
>TRBV28|medium-sized|TRBJ1-5
CASTITLTDQPQHF
>TRBV10-2|large|TRBJ1-6
CASSDRTERSPLHF
>TRBV29-1|medium-sized|TRBJ1-1
CSAWEGNTEAFF
>TRBV27|medium-sized|TRBJ2-3
CASSLSGFQTQYF
>TRBV10-1|NA|TRBJ2-7
CASSGSQDEQYF
>TRBV30|medium-sized|TRBJ2-2
CAWSVRPSTGELFF
>TRBV20-1|medium-sized|TRBJ2-1
CSAYTGLEEYNEQFF
>TRBV29-1|medium-sized|TRBJ1-2
CSVGGNYGYTF
>TRBV6-1|medium-sized|TRBJ2-2
CASSVAPGGGELFF
>TRBV10-2|hyperexpanded|TRBJ1-4
CASSSVNEKLFF
>TRBV19|medium-sized|TRBJ1-5
CASSLGTGGNQPQHF
>TRBV20-1|medium-sized|TRBJ1-1
CSAPDPNGQILVNTEAFF
>TRBV2|medium-sized|TRBJ1-6
CASSSAGSSPLHF
>TRBV6-6|medium-sized|TRBJ2-7
CASSSRGQGVGEQYF
>TRBV2|medium-sized|TRBJ2-3
CASSGRQGADTQYF
>TRBV7-9|large|TRBJ2-7
CASSLEREQYF
>TRBV19|NA|TRBJ2-3
CASKTSRAKDTQYF
>TRBV3-1|large|TRBJ1-2
CASSQDLVTGYTF
>TRBV3-1|large|TRBJ2-2
CASSQMTQGELFF
>TRBV5-1|medium-sized|TRBJ1-2
CASSLGDRGNYGYTF
>TRBV28|large|TRBJ2-3
CATIPGGSTDTQYF
>TRBV5-1|medium-sized|TRBJ1-3
CASSLAPGADGNTIYF
>TRBV3-1|medium-sized|TRBJ2-1
CASSQVGRWGEQFF
>TRBV28|medium-sized|TRBJ2-7
CASSRFYEQYF
>TRBV10-1|large|TRBJ2-3
CASSAAGVPITDTQYF
>TRBV2|NA|TRBJ1-5
CASSETYSNQPQHF